One sample yielded the 30 T cell receptor beta chains listed below, sequenced in a study of molecular identifiers for immune sequencing clone quantification. TCRdb reprocessed the PCR reads with MiXCR, giving one entry per CDR3 protein. Found here are about half a million distinct CDR3 sequences, around 23% of them singletons; the top ten hold about 0.75%. Material for sequencing was naive CD8+ T cells from blood, with Jurkat cell RNA spiked in. Subset in this sample: FACS-sorted CD8+CD4-CCR7+CD45RA+ naive T cells. The source is a human donor in good health. Some libraries in this study had Jurkat cell RNA spiked in.

This clonotype was detected only a few times. The J gene is TRBJ2-7, the V gene TRBV20-1; D unresolved. The CDR3 covers 13 residues. The germline V and J ends were trimmed by 0 bases and 7 bases, with 13 bases remaining between them. Germline CDR1 and CDR2: DFQATT and SNEGSKA (reference sequence). As DNA, the CDR3 is TGCAGTGCTAGAGACCTGAGGATGAGTGAGCAGTACTTC. This codes for CSARDLRMSEQYF.

This clonotype came up a few times. The J gene is TRBJ1-4, the V gene TRBV7-9; D gene ambiguous. The ends were cut back, 4 bases at V and 10 bases at J, with 10 bases in the middle. The germline V gene encodes CDR1 SEHNR and CDR2 FQNEAQ (reference sequence). The CDR3 loop spans 12 amino acids. CDR3 residues: CASSSQERKLFF. CDR3 nucleotide sequence: TGTGCCAGCAGCTCCCAGGAACGAAAACTGTTTTTT.

In the case of this clonotype: A much larger clone differs from this one at a single base, so this may be a read error. The CDR3 coding sequence is TGCAGCGTTTGCGAAGGGACCCTCGGATCCTACGGGCAGTACTTC. Residues: CSVCEGTLGSYGQYF. This rearrangement joins TRBV29-1 to TRBJ2-7, with D perhaps being TRBD1 or TRBD2 (5 bases each). This CDR3 contains 15 residues. Germline CDR1 is SQVTM and CDR2 is ANQGSEA.

About this clonotype: This clone may be a read error of a much larger clone one base away. The rearrangement uses TRBV7-6 and TRBJ1-1, with TRBD1 matching over 9 bases. The CDR3 runs 14 residues. V shed 3 bases, J shed 5 bases, and the junction held 4 bases outside the gene matches. The germline CDR1 and CDR2 sequences are SGHVS and FNYEAQ. The CDR3 spells CASSFRQGGTEAFF. CDR3 coding DNA: TGTGCCAGCAGCTTCCGACAGGGGGGGACTGAAGCTTTCTTT.

In its sample, this clonotype was seen a few times. The V and J genes are TRBV6-6 and TRBJ1-1; D not resolved. V was shortened by 0 bases and J by 7 bases, with 9 bases between the two germline ends. The CDR3 covers 13 residues. CDR1 MNHNY and CDR2 SVGAGI come from the germline V gene (reference sequence). The CDR3 reads CASSYSGSDEAFF. In nucleotides, the CDR3 is TGTGCCAGCAGTTACTCAGGGTCGGATGAAGCTTTCTTT.

The rearrangement uses TRBV9 and TRBJ2-3; D is ambiguous. Trimming pared 1 base from V and 5 bases from J, leaving 11 bases between. The length of the CDR3 is 14 residues. The germline gives CDR1 SGDLS, CDR2 YYNGEE. The CDR3 DNA follows: TGTGCCAGCAGCGTAATAGACTGGGGAGATACGCAGTATTTT. Translating it yields CASSVIDWGDTQYF.

This clonotype was detected ten times or more. V and J are TRBV28 and TRBJ1-5; D is unclear. The CDR3 loop spans 15 amino acids. Trimming removed 2 bases at V and 1 base at J, with 9 bases between. Germline V gene sequence: CDR1 MDHEN, CDR2 SYDVKM. The CDR3 coding sequence is TGTGCCAGCAGTTTAAACAGATTCAGCAATCAGCCCCAGCATTTT. Translated: CASSLNRFSNQPQHF.

This sequence joins TRBV20-1 and TRBJ2-1, with 13 bases identical to TRBD2. The CDR3 loop spans 16 amino acids. The J segment lost 8 bases and the V segment lost 3 bases, leaving 10 bases of the junction unmatched. Germline V CDR1 and CDR2: DFQATT, SNEGSKA (reference sequence). The CDR3 loop is CSASFAGLAGLHEQFF. The CDR3 nucleotides read TGCAGTGCTAGCTTTGCGGGACTAGCGGGACTTCATGAGCAGTTCTTC.

V usage is TRBV7-9 and J usage is TRBJ1-1, with unresolved D. The CDR3 is made up of 13 amino acids. CDR1 is SEHNR and CDR2 is FQNEAQ in the germline V gene (reference sequence). The ends were cut back, 5 bases at V and 0 bases at J, with 7 bases in the middle. The CDR3 protein is CASSPDVNTEAFF. CDR3 in DNA: TGTGCCAGCAGCCCTGATGTGAACACTGAAGCTTTCTTT. Combining the CDR3 with reference TRBV7-9 and TRBJ1-1 gives the whole variable domain DTGVSQNPRHKITKRGQNVTFRCDPISEHNRLYWYRQTLGQGPEFLTYFQNEAQLEKSRLLSDRFSAERPKGSFSTLEIQRTEQGDSAMYLCASSPDVNTEAFFGQGTRLTVV.

There are many counts of this clonotype. The chain has TRBV29-1 and TRBJ2-1; 13 nucleotides line up with TRBD2. The CDR3 has 14 residues. Per the germline V gene, CDR1 is SQVTM and CDR2 is ANQGSEA. Losses at the gene ends were 2 bases for V and 8 bases for J; bases not matched to a gene: 3. CDR3: CSVETTSGRYEQFF. CDR3 bases: TGCAGCGTTGAAACGACTAGCGGGAGGTATGAGCAGTTCTTC.

The chain is built from TRBV10-3 and TRBJ1-5, with D unresolved. From germline, CDR1 is ENHRY and CDR2 SYGVKD. CDR3 length: 14 residues. Trimming cost V 3 bases and J 5 bases, with 11 bases left between them. CDR3 protein: CAISETGMDQPQHF. Here the CDR3 DNA reads TGTGCCATCAGTGAAACCGGGATGGATCAGCCCCAGCATTTT.

The V gene is TRBV5-6, the J gene TRBJ2-2, with 7 bases that match TRBD1. The CDR3 runs to 18 residues. Germline V gene lookup returns CDR1 SGHDT and CDR2 YYEEEE. J lost 2 bases, V lost 3 bases, and 13 bases had no gene match. CDR3 amino acids: CASSSLGTAYLNTGELFF. CDR3 coding DNA: TGTGCCAGCAGCTCCCTCGGGACAGCCTACCTTAACACCGGGGAGCTGTTTTTT.

This clonotype was counted at least ten times. This sequence joins TRBV7-3 and TRBJ2-5; unclear D gene. The V gene lost 0 bases and the J gene lost 1 base, with 6 bases spanning the gap. CDR1 and CDR2 from the germline V gene are SGHTA and FQGTGA. The CDR3 is 14 amino acids. The CDR3 coding sequence is TGTGCCAGCAGCTTAACAGGCTTCCAAGAGACCCAGTACTTC. Protein product: CASSLTGFQETQYF.

For this clonotype: Because the CDR3 is missing its conserved closing phenylalanine or tryptophan, this is likely a read error. This rearrangement joins TRBV27 to TRBJ2-3; TRBD2 is a possible D gene (5 bases). This CDR3 region has 15 residues. The V end was cut by 6 bases, the J end by 0 bases, with 13 bases between. Germline V gene data show CDR1 as MNHEY and CDR2 as SMNVEV (reference sequence). This CDR3 reads CASRGSGWSTDTQYL. CDR3 coding DNA: TGTGCCAGCAGGGGCAGCGGATGGAGCACAGATACGCAGTATCTT.

In its sample, this clonotype was seen a few times. J is TRBJ2-1 and V is TRBV27; TRBD2 matches at 12 bases. The length of the CDR3 is 15 residues. Germline V gives CDR1 MNHEY, CDR2 SMNVEV (reference sequence). The ends lost 2 bases at V and 12 bases at J; junction bases unmatched: 8. The DNA of the CDR3 is TGTGCCAGCAGTTTAACTAGCGGGGGGCCTTATGGGCAGTTCTTC. Translating gives CASSLTSGGPYGQFF.

In its sample, this clonotype was seen a few times. This chain links TRBV6-6 with TRBJ1-5; the match to TRBD1 covers 8 bases. CDR3 length: 16 amino acids. Germline CDR1 reads MNHNY; CDR2 reads SVGAGI (reference sequence). The V segment lost 6 bases and the J segment 8 bases; nucleotides outside the gene matches: 15. As DNA, the CDR3 is TGTGCCAGCAGCAACCGTCCCGGGACAGGCCAGGAGCCCCAGCATTTT. As protein: CASSNRPGTGQEPQHF.

The gene calls are TRBV20-1 and TRBJ2-1, with 10 bases fitting TRBD2. Germline V gene lookup returns CDR1 DFQATT and CDR2 SNEGSKA (reference sequence). This CDR3 is 17 amino acids long. With 6 bases clipped from V and 0 bases from J, the junction kept 11 bases outside the gene matches. The CDR3 nucleotides read TGCAGTGCCCGAGGGACTAGCGAGGCCTTCTCCTACAATGAGCAGTTCTTC. Amino acid sequence: CSARGTSEAFSYNEQFF.

This clonotype showed up just a few times. The gene calls are TRBV6-5 and TRBJ2-2, with unresolved D. The germline CDR1 and CDR2 sequences are MNHEY and SVGAGI. The V end lost 0 bases, the J end lost 5 bases, and 13 bases lay between the germline ends. This CDR3 contains 16 residues. CDR3 in amino acids: CASSYSLYGNTGELFF. The CDR3 DNA is TGTGCCAGCAGTTACTCGTTGTACGGCAATACCGGGGAGCTGTTTTTT.

The sample holds many counts of this clonotype. V usage is TRBV5-1 and J usage is TRBJ2-3, with D perhaps matching TRBD1 or TRBD2 (5 bases each). V lost 6 bases and J 1 base, leaving 27 bases between the germline ends. Germline lookup yields CDR1 SGHRS and CDR2 YFSETQ. The CDR3 contains 19 residues. The CDR3 bases are TGCGCCAGCAACCCCGGGACGTCCATCTACCTGGGTGGCACAGATACGCAGTATTTT. It codes for CASNPGTSIYLGGTDTQYF.

A few counts support this clonotype. The V call is TRBV7-9, the J call TRBJ2-3, with TRBD1 matching 11 bases. Trimming took 4 bases from V and 5 from J; bases not matched to a gene: 14. Germline CDR1 and CDR2: SEHNR and FQNEAQ (reference sequence). This CDR3 has 18 amino acids. CDR3 sequence: CASSSTKLGQGAEDTQYF. The CDR3 nucleotides are TGTGCCAGCAGCTCAACAAAACTCGGACAGGGGGCGGAAGATACGCAGTATTTT. Using reference TRBV7-9 and TRBJ2-3 for the parts outside the CDR3, the full variable domain is DTGVSQNPRHKITKRGQNVTFRCDPISEHNRLYWYRQTLGQGPEFLTYFQNEAQLEKSRLLSDRFSAERPKGSFSTLEIQRTEQGDSAMYLCASSSTKLGQGAEDTQYFGPGTRLTVL.

This clonotype appeared many times. The V gene is TRBV7-9, the J gene TRBJ2-5; a weak D match, TRBD1 (5 bases). V lost 2 bases and J lost 7, with 14 bases in between. CDR1 and CDR2 (germline): SEHNR, FQNEAQ (reference sequence). CDR3 length equals 14 residues. The CDR3 sequence is CASSLISDSSTQYF. The CDR3 region has the DNA TGTGCCAGCAGCTTAATATCAGACAGTTCGACCCAGTACTTC.

Of note for this clonotype: Since a much larger clone is just one base distant, this may be a read error. This chain connects TRBV28 to TRBJ1-5, with 7 positions matching TRBD1. Germline V gene data show CDR1 as MDHEN and CDR2 as SYDVKM. This CDR3 spans 15 amino acids. The DNA for the CDR3 is TGTGGCAGCAGTCCCGGGACAGATAGCAATCAGCCCCAGCATTTT. This codes for CGSSPGTDSNQPQHF.

Regarding this clonotype: A read error may explain this, as a much larger clone is one base away. This CDR3 is CASSEILWNTGAFF. The CDR3 DNA is TGTGCCAGCAGCGAAATCCTATGGAACACTGGAGCTTTCTTT. V and J are TRBV7-2 and TRBJ1-1; D not certain. The CDR3 totals 14 residues. CDR1 is SGHTA and CDR2 is FQGNSA in the germline V gene.

The rearrangement joins TRBV4-1 to TRBJ2-1; 10 bases map to TRBD2. The J segment lost 6 bases and the V segment lost 4 bases, leaving 6 bases of the junction unmatched. The CDR3 spans 15 residues. The germline CDR1 and CDR2 sequences are MGHRA and YSYEKL. CDR3 protein: CASSPWEREGNEQFF. CDR3 bases: TGCGCCAGCAGCCCCTGGGAGCGGGAGGGCAATGAGCAGTTCTTC.

In this sample, this clonotype turned up once. A much larger clone sits a single nucleotide away, making a read error possible. The V call is TRBV30, the J call TRBJ2-7, with D uncertain. The germline V gene has CDR1 GTSNPN and CDR2 SVGIG (reference sequence). Trimming stripped 2 bases from V and 2 bases from J, with 10 bases between. The CDR3 has 13 amino acids. CDR3 nucleotides: TGTGCCTGGAGTTGTGGGGATGCCTACGAGCAGTACTTC. It encodes CAWSCGDAYEQYF.

This clonotype was seen many times. V gene TRBV6-5 combines with J gene TRBJ2-2; D might be TRBD2 (7 bases). Trimming shortened V by 9 bases and J by 5 bases, and 19 bases separated the two germline ends. The CDR3 extends over 15 amino acids. Germline V CDR1 and CDR2: MNHEY, SVGAGI. The CDR3 bases are TGTGCCAGTTCGGGCGGGGGCCCTTGGACCGGGGAGCTGTTTTTT. Protein sequence: CASSGGGPWTGELFF.

This clonotype was seen only a few times. The J gene is TRBJ2-3, the V gene TRBV11-2; no clear D. CDR3 length: 15 residues. Trimming took off 1 base at V and 2 bases at J, with 10 bases between the two ends. Germline values: CDR1 SGHAT, CDR2 FQNNGV. CDR3 protein: CASSLGASDTDTQYF. CDR3 coding DNA: TGTGCCAGCAGCTTAGGAGCTTCGGACACAGATACGCAGTATTTT.

This clonotype was found once. Sequence at one end of the junction differs from germline and may be a read error. V is TRBV18 and J is TRBJ1-1; 10 bases are shared with TRBD1. This CDR3 contains 14 residues. CDR1 and CDR2 (germline): KGHSH, LQKENI. The CDR3 DNA is TGTGCCAGCTCACTGGGACAGGGGAACACTGAAGTTTTCTTT. Residues: CASSLGQGNTEVFF.

This clonotype has just a few counts. The CDR3 DNA reads TGCAGTGCTAGAGTGGCAGGGAACACTGAAGCTTTCTTT. It specifies CSARVAGNTEAFF. The chain carries TRBV20-1 and TRBJ1-1, with no clear D. This CDR3 is 13 amino acids long. The germline CDR1 and CDR2 sequences are DFQATT and SNEGSKA (reference sequence). The germline V and J ends were trimmed by 1 base and 1 base, with 7 bases remaining between them.

The J gene is TRBJ2-3, the V gene TRBV28, with D tentatively TRBD1 (5 bases). The germline V gene has CDR1 MDHEN and CDR2 SYDVKM. There are 16 residues in the CDR3. Trimming removed 5 bases from V and 2 bases from J, with 17 bases in between. CDR3 in amino acids: CASSLRLGRFTDTQYF. The DNA of the CDR3 is TGTGCCAGCAGTCTTCGGTTGGGGCGTTTCACAGATACGCAGTATTTT.